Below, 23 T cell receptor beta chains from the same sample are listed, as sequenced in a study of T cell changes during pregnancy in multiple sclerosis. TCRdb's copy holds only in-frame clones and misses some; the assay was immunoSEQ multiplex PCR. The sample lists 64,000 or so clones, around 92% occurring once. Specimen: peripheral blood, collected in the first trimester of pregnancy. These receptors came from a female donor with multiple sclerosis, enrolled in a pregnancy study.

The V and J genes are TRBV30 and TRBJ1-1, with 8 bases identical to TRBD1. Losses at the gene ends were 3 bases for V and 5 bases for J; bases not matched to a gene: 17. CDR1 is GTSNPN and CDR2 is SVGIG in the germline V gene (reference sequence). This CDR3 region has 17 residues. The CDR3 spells CAWREHDRQGSGTEAFF. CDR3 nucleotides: TGTGCCTGGAGGGAACACGACCGACAGGGGTCGGGTACTGAAGCTTTCTTT.

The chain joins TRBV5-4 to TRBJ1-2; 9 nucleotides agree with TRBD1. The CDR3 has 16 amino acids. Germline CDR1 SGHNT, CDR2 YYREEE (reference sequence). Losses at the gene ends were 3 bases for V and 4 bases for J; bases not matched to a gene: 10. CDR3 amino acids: CASSSRSGQGLYGYTF. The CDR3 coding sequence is TGTGCCAGCAGCTCACGTTCGGGACAGGGTCTCTATGGCTACACCTTC.

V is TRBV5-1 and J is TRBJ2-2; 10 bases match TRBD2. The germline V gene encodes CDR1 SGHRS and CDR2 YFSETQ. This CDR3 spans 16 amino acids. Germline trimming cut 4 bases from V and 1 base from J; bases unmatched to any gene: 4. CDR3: CASSHRTSGNTGELFF. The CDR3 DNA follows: TGCGCCAGCAGCCATAGGACTAGCGGGAACACCGGGGAGCTGTTTTTT.

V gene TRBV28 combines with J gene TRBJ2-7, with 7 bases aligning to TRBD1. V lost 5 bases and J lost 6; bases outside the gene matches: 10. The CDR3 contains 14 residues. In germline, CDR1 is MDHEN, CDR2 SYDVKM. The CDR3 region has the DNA TGTGCCAGCAGTCCCCCGGGCCCAGGGGGCGAGCAGTACTTC. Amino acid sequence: CASSPPGPGGEQYF.

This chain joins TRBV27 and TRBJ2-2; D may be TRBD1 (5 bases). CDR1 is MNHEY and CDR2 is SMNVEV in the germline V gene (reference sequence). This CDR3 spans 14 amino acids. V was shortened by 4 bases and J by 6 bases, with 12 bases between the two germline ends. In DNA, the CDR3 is TGTGCCAGCAGTTGGGGCCTCACATCCGGGGAGCTGTTTTTT. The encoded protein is CASSWGLTSGELFF.

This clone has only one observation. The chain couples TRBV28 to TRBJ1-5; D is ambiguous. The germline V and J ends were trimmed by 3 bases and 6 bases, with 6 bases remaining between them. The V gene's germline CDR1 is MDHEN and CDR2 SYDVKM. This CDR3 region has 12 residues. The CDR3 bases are TGTGCCAGCAGTTTCCTCGGTCAGCCCCAGCATTTT. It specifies CASSFLGQPQHF.

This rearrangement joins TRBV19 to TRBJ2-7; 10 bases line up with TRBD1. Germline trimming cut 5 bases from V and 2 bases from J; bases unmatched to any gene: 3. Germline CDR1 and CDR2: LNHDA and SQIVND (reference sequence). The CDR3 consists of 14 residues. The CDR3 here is CASSQDRGTYEQYF. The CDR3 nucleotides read TGTGCCAGTAGTCAGGACAGGGGGACCTACGAGCAGTACTTC. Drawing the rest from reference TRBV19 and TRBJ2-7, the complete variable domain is DGGITQSPKYLFRKEGQNVTLSCEQNLNHDAMYWYRQDPGQGLRLIYYSQIVNDFQKGDIAEGYSVSREKKESFPLTVTSAQKNPTAFYLCASSQDRGTYEQYFGPGTRLTVT.

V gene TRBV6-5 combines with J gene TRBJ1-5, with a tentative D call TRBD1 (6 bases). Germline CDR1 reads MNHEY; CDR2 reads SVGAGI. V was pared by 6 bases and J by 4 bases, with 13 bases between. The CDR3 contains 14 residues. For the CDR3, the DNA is TGTGCCAGCAGCCCCACAGGGTTTAATCAGCCCCAGCATTTT. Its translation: CASSPTGFNQPQHF.

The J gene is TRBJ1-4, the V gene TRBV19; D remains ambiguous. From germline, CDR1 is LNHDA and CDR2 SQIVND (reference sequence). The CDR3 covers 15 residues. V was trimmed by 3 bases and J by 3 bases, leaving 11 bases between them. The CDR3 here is CASSIRRESNEKLFF. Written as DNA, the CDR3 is TGTGCCAGTAGTATCCGGCGGGAATCTAATGAAAAACTGTTTTTT.

CDR3 in DNA: TGTGCCAGCAGACCAGGGACTAGGATGGGTATGTTCTTC. It translates to CASRPGTRMGMFF. The chain has TRBV6-6 and TRBJ2-1, with TRBD2 identical over 8 bases. Germline assignment: CDR1 MNHNY and CDR2 SVGAGI (reference sequence). The CDR3 totals 13 residues. V lost 6 bases to trimming and J lost 15 bases; unmatched junction nucleotides: 13.

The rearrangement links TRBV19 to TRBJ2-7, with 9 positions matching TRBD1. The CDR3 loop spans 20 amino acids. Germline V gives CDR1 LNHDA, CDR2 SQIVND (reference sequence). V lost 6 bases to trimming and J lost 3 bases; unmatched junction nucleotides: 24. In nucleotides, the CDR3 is TGTGCCAGTAGCGATAAGGGGACAGGGCCTTACTTCTCATCGTACTACGAGCAGTACTTC. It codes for CASSDKGTGPYFSSYYEQYF.

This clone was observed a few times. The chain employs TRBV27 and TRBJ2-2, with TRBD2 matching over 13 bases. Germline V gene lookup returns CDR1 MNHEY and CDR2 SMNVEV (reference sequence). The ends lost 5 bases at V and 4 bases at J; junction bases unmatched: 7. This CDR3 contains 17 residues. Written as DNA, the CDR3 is TGTGCCAGCAGTCCCGGGACTAGCGGGAAAATCACCGGGGAGCTGTTTTTT. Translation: CASSPGTSGKITGELFF.

CDR3 region: CASSQGQEGQSSGNTIYF. In DNA form, the CDR3 reads TGTGCCAGCAGCCAAGGACAGGAAGGTCAGAGCTCTGGAAACACCATATATTTT. J is TRBJ1-3 and V is TRBV4-2; maybe TRBD1 (6 bases). The CDR3 runs to 18 residues. Germline V gene sequence: CDR1 LGHNA, CDR2 YNFKEQ. V lost 1 base and J lost 0, with 16 bases in between.

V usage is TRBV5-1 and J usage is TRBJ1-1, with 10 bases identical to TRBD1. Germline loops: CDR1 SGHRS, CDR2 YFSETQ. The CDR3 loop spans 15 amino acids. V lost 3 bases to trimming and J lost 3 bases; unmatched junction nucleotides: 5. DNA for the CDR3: TGCGCCAGCAGCTATCGCGGGACAGGGGACACTGAAGCTTTCTTT. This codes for CASSYRGTGDTEAFF.

The DNA of the CDR3 is TGTGCCAGTAGTCCCAGCGTCTTGACTAGCGGGATAAACTACGAGCAGTACTTC. This translates into CASSPSVLTSGINYEQYF. This chain uses TRBV19 with TRBJ2-7; 11 bases line up with TRBD2. J gave up 3 bases and V 5 bases, and 15 bases lay outside the gene matches. This CDR3 region has 18 residues. Looked up from germline, CDR1 is LNHDA and CDR2 is SQIVND (reference sequence).

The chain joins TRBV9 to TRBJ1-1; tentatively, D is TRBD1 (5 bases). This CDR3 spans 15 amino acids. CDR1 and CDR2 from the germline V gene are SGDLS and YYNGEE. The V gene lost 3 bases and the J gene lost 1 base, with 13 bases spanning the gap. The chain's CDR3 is CASSASRDWNTEAFF. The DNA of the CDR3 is TGTGCCAGCAGCGCCTCCAGGGATTGGAACACTGAAGCTTTCTTT.

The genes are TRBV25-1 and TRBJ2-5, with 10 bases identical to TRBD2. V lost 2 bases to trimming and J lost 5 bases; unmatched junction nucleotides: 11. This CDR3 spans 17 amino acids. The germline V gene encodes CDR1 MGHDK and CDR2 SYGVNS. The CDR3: CASSEAAGTSELETQYF. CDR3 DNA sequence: TGTGCCAGCAGTGAAGCCGCCGGGACTAGCGAACTGGAGACCCAGTACTTC.

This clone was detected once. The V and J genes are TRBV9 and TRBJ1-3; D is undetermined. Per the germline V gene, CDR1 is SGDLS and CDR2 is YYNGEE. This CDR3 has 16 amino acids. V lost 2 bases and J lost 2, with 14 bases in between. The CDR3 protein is CASSVEGISTGNTIYF. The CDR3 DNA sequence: TGTGCCAGCAGCGTCGAGGGAATATCAACTGGAAACACCATATATTTT.

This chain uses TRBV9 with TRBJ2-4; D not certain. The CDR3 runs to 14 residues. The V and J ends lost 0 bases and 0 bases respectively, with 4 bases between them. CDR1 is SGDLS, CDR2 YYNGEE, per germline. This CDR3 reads CASSVAGAKNIQYF. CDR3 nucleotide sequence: TGTGCCAGCAGCGTAGCGGGAGCCAAAAACATTCAGTACTTC.

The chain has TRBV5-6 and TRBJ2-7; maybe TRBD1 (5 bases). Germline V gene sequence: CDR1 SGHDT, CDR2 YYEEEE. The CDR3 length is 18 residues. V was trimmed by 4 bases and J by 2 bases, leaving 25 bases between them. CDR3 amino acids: CASSLKLRTQPRAYEQYF. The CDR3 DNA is TGTGCCAGCAGCCTTAAGCTCAGGACCCAACCCAGGGCCTACGAGCAGTACTTC.

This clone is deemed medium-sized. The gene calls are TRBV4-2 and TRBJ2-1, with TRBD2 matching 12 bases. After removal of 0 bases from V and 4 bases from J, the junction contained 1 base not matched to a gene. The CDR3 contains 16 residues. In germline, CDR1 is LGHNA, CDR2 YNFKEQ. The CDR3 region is CASSQDGTSGYNEQFF. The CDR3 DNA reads TGTGCCAGCAGCCAAGATGGGACTAGCGGGTACAATGAGCAGTTCTTC.

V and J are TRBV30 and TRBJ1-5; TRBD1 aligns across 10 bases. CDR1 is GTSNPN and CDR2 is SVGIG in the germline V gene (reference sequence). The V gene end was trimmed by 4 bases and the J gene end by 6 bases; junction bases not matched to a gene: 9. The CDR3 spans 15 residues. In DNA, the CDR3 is TGTGCCTGGAATAACGCCGGACAGGGGGTTCAGCCCCAGCATTTT. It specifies CAWNNAGQGVQPQHF. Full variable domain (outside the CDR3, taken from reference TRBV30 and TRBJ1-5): SQTIHQWPATLVQPVGSPLSLECTVEGTSNPNLYWYRQAAGRGLQLLFYSVGIGQISSEVPQNLSASRPQDRQFILSSKKLLLSDSGFYLCAWNNAGQGVQPQHFGDGTRLSIL.

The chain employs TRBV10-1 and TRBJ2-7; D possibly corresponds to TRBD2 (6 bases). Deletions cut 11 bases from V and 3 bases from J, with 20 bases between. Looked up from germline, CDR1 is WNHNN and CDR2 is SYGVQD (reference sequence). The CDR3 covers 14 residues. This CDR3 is CAAHGLGGNYEQYF. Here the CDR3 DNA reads TGCGCCGCCCATGGGCTAGGAGGGAACTACGAGCAGTACTTC.